In this sample, the clone carrying this T cell receptor (beta chain) turned up once. The data derive from a study of blood T cell repertoires in COVID-19. Study-wide context: COVID-19 samples from acute and convalescent phases originated in the United States, Italy and Spain. In each case, the material was cDNA or gDNA derived from T cells, B-cell-depleted T cells, or PBMCs.

The V gene's germline CDR1 is LGHNA and CDR2 YSLEER. V shed 0 bases and J shed 9 bases, with 9 bases lying between them. The CDR3 loop spans 13 amino acids. Authors' processing steps: Nucleated cell number was recorded as an estimate derived from reference gene primer amplification. Clones were read by immunoSEQ multiplex PCR, and TCRdb kept only the in-frame ones, dropping some. V and J calls and clone size follow that table, whereas D and trimming were derived from the DNA. The data hold some 700,000 clones, with 85% to 90% observed a single time. The TCR originated in a woman between 18 and 29 years old with acute or convalescent COVID-19. The sequenced sample consisted of peripheral blood. This chain joins TRBV4-3 and TRBJ2-1; D remains ambiguous. CDR3 DNA sequence: TGCGCCAGCAGCCAAGATTACCGAGGTGAGCAGTTCTTC. This translates into CASSQDYRGEQFF.